The source of this T cell receptor (beta chain) is a study of T-cell memory formation after mild COVID-19. TCRdb itself ran the 5' RACE reads through MiXCR, one entry per CDR3 protein. This table holds around 340,000 distinct CDR3 sequences, more than 15% found once. CDR3 length: 12 residues. Germline CDR1 is DFQATT and CDR2 is SNEGSKA (reference sequence). The V and J ends lost 6 bases and 4 bases respectively, with 11 bases between them. Study-wide points: Whether day 37 second-wave clones are SARS-CoV-2-specific was not confirmed. CD4+ contracting clones lay mainly in CM and EM, CD8+ ones in EMRA.

This clonotype was observed at least ten times. Its antigen is not known. The sequence was obtained from a man aged 18 to 30 who had mild COVID-19 (a few samples of this study predate the infection). Cell type and time point are not known. The rearrangement joins TRBV20-1 to TRBJ2-3, with D tentatively TRBD2 (6 bases). Specimen: PBMCs or a T cell subset sorted from them (not recorded which). The CDR3 nucleotides read TGCAGTGCCCCTGGACTACCAGATACGCAGTATTTT. It yields the protein CSAPGLPDTQYF.